This T cell receptor (beta chain) came from a study of T cell responses to AZD1222 COVID-19 vaccine. Study-wide findings and caveats: At 160-218 and 743-854, vaccine-associated CD4 TCRs were dominant, and they spanned spike.

On this clone: Antigen unknown.

The CDR3 has 14 residues. Germline V gene data show CDR1 as WSHSY and CDR2 as SAAADI. V was pared by 5 bases and J by 7 bases, with 12 bases between. Using immunoSEQ multiplex PCR, the repertoire was profiled, and TCRdb retains in-frame clones only, with some absent. The sample consists of about 180,000 clones, just over 90% of them appearing once. This chain connects TRBV10-2 to TRBJ1-6; D is ambiguous. The sequencing used peripheral blood, collected on day 0 of AZD1222 vaccination. This TCR came from an adult in good health. DNA for the CDR3: TGCGCCAGCAGTACCCGTGGGCAAAATTCACCCCTCCACTTT. Its translation: CASSTRGQNSPLHF.